The clone carrying this T cell receptor beta chain was seen a few times. Its specificity is not known. The data are from a study of T cells in Graves' hyperthyroidism and ophthalmopathy. V was shortened by 5 bases and J by 2 bases, with 9 bases between the two germline ends. The CDR3 runs 13 residues. The V gene's germline CDR1 is SGHTA and CDR2 FQGNSA. It was RNA transcripts that yielded the amplified TCR beta CDR3 regions. HTBI primers were employed in a first-round RT-PCR of the TCR CDR3. MiXCR, applied by TCRdb to the multiplex PCR reads, yields one record per CDR3 protein. Among roughly 500,000 distinct CDR3 sequences listed, approximately 48% were seen once. Regarding the study as a whole: The model identified upcoming ophthalmopathy a median 6.5 months ahead of onset. Using 13 V-J features, a model discriminated ophthalmopathy from stable hyperthyroidism.

Orbital computed tomography and thyroid ultrasound, together with serum TRAb and thyroxine and clinical symptoms, were used for diagnoses. The receptor was derived from an adult woman with Graves' disease, either hyperthyroidism or ophthalmopathy (not recorded which). Material for sequencing was peripheral blood or thyroid tissue (not recorded which). The chain links TRBV7-2 to TRBJ2-5; D may be TRBD2 (5 bases). The CDR3 protein is CASSQRTQETQYF. The DNA for the CDR3 is TGTGCCAGCAGCCAGCGGACTCAAGAGACCCAGTACTTC.